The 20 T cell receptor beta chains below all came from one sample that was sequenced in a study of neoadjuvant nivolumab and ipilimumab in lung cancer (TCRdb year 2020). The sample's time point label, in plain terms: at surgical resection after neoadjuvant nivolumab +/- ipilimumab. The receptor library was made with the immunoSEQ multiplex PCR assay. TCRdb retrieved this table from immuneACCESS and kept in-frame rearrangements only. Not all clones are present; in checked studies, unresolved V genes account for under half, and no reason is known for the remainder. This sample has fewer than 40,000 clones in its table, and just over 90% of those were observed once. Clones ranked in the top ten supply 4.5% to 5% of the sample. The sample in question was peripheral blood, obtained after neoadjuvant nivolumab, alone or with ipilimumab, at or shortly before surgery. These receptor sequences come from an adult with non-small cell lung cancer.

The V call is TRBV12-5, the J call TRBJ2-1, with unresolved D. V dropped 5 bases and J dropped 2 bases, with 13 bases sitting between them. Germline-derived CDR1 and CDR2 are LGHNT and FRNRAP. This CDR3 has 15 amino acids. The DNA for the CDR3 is TGTGCTAGTGGTGTCAGAGCAGGACCCTACAATGAGCAGTTCTTC. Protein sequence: CASGVRAGPYNEQFF.

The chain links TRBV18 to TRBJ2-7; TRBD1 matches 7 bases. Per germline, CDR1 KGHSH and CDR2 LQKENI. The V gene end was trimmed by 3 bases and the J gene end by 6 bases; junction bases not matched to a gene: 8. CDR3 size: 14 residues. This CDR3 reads CASSPDRQGVEQYF. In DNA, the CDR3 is TGTGCCAGCTCACCTGACAGACAGGGAGTCGAGCAGTACTTC.

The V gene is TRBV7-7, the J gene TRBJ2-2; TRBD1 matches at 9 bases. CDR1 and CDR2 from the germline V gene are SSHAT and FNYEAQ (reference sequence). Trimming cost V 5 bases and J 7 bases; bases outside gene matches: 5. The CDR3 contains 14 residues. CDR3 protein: CASSPDRGNGELFF. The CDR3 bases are TGTGCCAGCAGCCCCGACAGGGGGAACGGGGAGCTGTTTTTT.

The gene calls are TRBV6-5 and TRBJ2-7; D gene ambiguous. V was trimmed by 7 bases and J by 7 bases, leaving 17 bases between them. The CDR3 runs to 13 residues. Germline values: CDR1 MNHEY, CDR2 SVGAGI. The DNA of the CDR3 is TGTGCCAGCACACCCTACGGTGCACGGGAGCAGTACTTC. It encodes CASTPYGAREQYF.

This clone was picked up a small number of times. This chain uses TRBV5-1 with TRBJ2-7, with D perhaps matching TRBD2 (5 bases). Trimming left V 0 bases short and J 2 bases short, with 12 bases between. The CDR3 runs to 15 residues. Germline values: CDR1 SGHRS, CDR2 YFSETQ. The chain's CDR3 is CASSLVSGGTYEQYF. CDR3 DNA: TGCGCCAGCAGCTTGGTGTCAGGAGGTACCTACGAGCAGTACTTC.

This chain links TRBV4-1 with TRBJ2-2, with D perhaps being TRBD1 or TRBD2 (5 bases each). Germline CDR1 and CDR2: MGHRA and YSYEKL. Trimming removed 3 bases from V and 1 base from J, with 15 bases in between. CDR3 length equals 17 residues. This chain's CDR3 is CASSQYPPGRNTGELFF. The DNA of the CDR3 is TGCGCCAGCAGCCAGTACCCTCCGGGACGGAACACCGGGGAGCTGTTTTTT.

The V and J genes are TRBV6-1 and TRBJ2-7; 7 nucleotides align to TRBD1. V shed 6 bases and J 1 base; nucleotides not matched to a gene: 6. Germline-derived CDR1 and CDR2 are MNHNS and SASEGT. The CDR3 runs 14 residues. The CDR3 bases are TGTGCCAGCAGCCAAGGGACAGCGTCCTACGAGCAGTACTTC. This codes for CASSQGTASYEQYF.

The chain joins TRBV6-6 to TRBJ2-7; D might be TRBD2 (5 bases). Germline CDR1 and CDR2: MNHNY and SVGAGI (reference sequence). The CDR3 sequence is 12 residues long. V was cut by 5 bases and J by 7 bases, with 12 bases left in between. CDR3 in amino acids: CASSVRDGEQYF. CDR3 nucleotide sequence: TGTGCCAGCAGTGTTCGGGATGGGGAGCAGTACTTC.

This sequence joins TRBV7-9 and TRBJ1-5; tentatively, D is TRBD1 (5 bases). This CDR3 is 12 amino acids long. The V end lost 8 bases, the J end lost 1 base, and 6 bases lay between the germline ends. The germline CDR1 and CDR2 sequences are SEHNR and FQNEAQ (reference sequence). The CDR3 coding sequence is TGTGCCAGCGGGGACAGCAATCAGCCCCAGCATTTT. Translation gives CASGDSNQPQHF.

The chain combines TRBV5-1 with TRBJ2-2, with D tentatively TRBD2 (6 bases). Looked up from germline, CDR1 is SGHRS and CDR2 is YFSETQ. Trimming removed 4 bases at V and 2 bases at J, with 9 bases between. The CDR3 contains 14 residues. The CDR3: CASSRGANTGELFF. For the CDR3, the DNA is TGCGCCAGCAGCCGCGGGGCAAACACCGGGGAGCTGTTTTTT.

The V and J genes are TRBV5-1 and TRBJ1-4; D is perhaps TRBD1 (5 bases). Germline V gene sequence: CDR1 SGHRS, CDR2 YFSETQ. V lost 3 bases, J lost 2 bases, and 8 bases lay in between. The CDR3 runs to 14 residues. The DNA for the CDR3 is TGCGCCAGCAGCTCGGGACGGACTAATGAAAAACTGTTTTTT. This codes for CASSSGRTNEKLFF. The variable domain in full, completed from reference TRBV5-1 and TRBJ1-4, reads KAGVTQTPRYLIKTRGQQVTLSCSPISGHRSVSWYQQTPGQGLQFLFEYFSETQRNKGNFPGRFSGRQFSNSRSEMNVSTLELGDSALYLCASSSGRTNEKLFFGSGTQLSVL.

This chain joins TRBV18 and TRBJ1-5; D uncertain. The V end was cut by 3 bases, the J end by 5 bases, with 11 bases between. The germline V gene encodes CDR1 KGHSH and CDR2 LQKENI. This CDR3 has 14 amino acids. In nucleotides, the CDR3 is TGTGCCAGCTCACCGTCTGGTGCGGATCAGCCCCAGCATTTT. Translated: CASSPSGADQPQHF.

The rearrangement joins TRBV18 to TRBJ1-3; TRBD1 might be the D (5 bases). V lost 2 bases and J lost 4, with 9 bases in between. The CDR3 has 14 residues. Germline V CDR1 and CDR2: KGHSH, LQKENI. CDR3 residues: CASSPGTTGNTIYF. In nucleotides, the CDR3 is TGTGCCAGCTCACCAGGGACTACAGGAAACACCATATATTTT.

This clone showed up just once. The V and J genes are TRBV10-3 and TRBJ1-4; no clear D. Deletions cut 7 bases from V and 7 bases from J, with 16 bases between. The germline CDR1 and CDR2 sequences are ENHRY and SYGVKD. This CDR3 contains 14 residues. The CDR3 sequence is CAITDPSAGEKLFF. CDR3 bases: TGTGCCATCACTGACCCAAGCGCCGGTGAAAAACTGTTTTTT.

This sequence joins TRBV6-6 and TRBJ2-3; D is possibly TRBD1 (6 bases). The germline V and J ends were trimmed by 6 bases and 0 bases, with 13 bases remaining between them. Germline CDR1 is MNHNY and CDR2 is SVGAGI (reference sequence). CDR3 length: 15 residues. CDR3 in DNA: TGTGCCAGCAGCCAGGACAGTCCTAGCACAGATACGCAGTATTTT. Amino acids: CASSQDSPSTDTQYF.

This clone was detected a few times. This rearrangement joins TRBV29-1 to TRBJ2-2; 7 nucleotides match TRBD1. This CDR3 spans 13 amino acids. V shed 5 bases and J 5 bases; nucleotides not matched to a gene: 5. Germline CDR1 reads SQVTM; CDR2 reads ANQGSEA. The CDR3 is CSVNRGGTGELFF. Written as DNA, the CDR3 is TGCAGCGTTAACAGGGGTGGAACCGGGGAGCTGTTTTTT.

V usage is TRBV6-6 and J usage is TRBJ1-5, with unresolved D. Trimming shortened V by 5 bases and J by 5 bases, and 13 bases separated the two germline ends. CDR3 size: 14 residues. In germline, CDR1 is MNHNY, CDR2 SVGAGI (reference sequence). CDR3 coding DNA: TGTGCCAGCAGTCCCCGTTTAGTAGATCAGCCCCAGCATTTT. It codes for CASSPRLVDQPQHF.

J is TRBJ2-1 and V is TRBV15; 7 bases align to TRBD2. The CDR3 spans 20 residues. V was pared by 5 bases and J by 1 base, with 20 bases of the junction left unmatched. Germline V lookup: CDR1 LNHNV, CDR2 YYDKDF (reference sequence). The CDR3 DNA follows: TGTGCCACCAGCCCACTCCCGGGCGCGGGGGATAGTTTTTCCTACAATGAGCAGTTCTTC. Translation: CATSPLPGAGDSFSYNEQFF.

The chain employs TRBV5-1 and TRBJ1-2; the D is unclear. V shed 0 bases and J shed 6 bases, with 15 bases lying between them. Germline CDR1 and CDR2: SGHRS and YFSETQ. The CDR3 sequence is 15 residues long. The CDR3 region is CASSLDGQFRDGYTF. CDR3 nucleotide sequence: TGCGCCAGCAGCTTGGACGGCCAGTTTCGGGATGGCTACACCTTC. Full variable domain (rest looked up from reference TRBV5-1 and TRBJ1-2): KAGVTQTPRYLIKTRGQQVTLSCSPISGHRSVSWYQQTPGQGLQFLFEYFSETQRNKGNFPGRFSGRQFSNSRSEMNVSTLELGDSALYLCASSLDGQFRDGYTFGSGTRLTVV.

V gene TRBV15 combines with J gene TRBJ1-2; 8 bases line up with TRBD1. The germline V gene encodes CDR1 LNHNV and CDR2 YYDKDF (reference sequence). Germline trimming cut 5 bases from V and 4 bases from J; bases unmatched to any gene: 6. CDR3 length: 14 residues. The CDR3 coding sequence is TGTGCCACCAGCCCCAGGGGGCCCTCCTATGGCTACACCTTC. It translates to CATSPRGPSYGYTF.